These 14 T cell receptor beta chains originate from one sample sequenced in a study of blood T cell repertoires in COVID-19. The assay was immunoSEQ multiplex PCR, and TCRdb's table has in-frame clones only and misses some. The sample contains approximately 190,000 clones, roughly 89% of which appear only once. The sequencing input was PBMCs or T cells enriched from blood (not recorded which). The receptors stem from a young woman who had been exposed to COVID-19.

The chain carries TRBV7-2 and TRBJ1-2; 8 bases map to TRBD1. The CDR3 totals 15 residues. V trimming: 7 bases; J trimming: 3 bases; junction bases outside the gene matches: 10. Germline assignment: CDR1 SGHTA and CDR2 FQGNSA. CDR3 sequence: CASKLSQGADYGYTF. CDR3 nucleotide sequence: TGTGCCAGCAAGCTTTCCCAGGGGGCTGACTATGGCTACACCTTC.

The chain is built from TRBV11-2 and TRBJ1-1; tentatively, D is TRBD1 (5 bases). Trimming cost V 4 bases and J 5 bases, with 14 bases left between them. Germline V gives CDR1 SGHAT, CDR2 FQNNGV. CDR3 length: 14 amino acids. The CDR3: CASSSKGRLTEAFF. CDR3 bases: TGTGCCAGCAGCTCCAAGGGGCGACTGACTGAAGCTTTCTTT.

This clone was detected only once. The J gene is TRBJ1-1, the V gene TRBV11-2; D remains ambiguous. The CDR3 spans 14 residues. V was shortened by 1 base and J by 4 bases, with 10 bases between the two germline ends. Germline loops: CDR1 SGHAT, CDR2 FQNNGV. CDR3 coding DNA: TGTGCCAGCAGCTTAGTTCGAGGGTTCACTGAAGCTTTCTTT. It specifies CASSLVRGFTEAFF.

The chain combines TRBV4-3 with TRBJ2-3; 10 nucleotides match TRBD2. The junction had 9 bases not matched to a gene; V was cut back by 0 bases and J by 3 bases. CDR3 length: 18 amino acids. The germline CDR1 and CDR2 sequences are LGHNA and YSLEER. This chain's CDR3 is CASSQDPAGGLTTDTQYF. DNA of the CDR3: TGCGCCAGCAGCCAAGATCCAGCGGGGGGGCTGACTACAGATACGCAGTATTTT.

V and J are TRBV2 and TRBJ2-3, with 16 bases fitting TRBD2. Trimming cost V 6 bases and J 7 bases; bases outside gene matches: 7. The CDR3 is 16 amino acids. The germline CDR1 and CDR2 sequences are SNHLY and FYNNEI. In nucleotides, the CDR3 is TGTGCCAGCAGAACGGGACTAGCGGGGGGGCTAAATACGCAGTATTTT. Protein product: CASRTGLAGGLNTQYF.

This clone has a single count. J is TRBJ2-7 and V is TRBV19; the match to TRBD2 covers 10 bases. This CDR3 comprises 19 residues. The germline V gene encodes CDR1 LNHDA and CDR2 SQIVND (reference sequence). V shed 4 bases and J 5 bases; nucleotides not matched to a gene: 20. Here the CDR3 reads CASSNSGSGGTRKRDEQYF. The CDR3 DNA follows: TGTGCCAGTAGTAATTCTGGTAGCGGGGGGACGCGAAAAAGGGACGAGCAGTACTTC.

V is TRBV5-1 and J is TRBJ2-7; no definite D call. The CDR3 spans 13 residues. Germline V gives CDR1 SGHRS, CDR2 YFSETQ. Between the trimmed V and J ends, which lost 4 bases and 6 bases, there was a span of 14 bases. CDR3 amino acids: CASSAGSMPEQYF. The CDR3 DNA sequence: TGCGCCAGCAGCGCAGGTTCAATGCCCGAGCAGTACTTC.

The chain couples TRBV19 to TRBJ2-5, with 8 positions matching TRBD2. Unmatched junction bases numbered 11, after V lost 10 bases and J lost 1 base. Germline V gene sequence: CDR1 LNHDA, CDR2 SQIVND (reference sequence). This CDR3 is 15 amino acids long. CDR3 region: CATHPGLGSQETQYF. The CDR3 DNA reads TGTGCCACCCACCCGGGACTAGGGAGCCAAGAGACCCAGTACTTC.

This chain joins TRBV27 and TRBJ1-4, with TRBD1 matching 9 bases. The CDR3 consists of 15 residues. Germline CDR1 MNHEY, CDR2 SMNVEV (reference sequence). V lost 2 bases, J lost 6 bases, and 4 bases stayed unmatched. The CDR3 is CASSLVRTGDEKLFF. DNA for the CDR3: TGTGCCAGCAGTTTAGTTCGGACAGGGGATGAAAAACTGTTTTTT.

The CDR3 is CASSQAGGGKDQPQHF. The CDR3 DNA sequence: TGTGCCAGCAGCCAAGCTGGGGGGGGGAAGGATCAGCCCCAGCATTTT. The genes are TRBV3-1 (or the pseudogene TRBV3-2) and TRBJ1-5; tentative D call: TRBD1 (5 bases). The CDR3 has 16 amino acids. The germline V gene encodes CDR1 LGHDT and CDR2 YNNKEL (reference sequence). V was trimmed by 1 base and J by 5 bases, leaving 15 bases between them.

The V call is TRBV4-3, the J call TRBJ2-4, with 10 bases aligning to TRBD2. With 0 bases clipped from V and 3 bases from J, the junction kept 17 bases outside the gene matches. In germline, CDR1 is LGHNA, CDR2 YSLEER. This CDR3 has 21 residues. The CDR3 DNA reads TGCGCCAGCAGCCAAGATGGGGAAGATAGCGGGAGGCCAGACTACAAAAACATTCAGTACTTC. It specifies CASSQDGEDSGRPDYKNIQYF.

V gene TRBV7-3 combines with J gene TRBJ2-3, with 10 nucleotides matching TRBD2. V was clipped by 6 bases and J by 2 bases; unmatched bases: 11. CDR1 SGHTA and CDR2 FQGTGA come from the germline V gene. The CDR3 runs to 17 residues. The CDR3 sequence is CASRLPSSGGPTDTQYF. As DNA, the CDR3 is TGTGCCAGCAGGTTACCATCTAGCGGGGGTCCCACAGATACGCAGTATTTT. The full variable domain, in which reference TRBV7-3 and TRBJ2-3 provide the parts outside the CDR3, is GAGVSQTPSNKVTEKGKYVELRCDPISGHTALYWYRQSLGQGPEFLIYFQGTGAADDSGLPNDRFFAVRPEGSVSTLKIQRTERGDSAVYLCASRLPSSGGPTDTQYFGPGTRLTVL.

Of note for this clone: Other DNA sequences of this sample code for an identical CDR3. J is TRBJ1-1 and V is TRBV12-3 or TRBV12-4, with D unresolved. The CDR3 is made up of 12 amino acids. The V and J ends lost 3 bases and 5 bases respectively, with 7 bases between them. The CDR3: CASSFTGTEAFF. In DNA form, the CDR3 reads TGTGCCAGCAGTTTCACCGGGACTGAAGCTTTCTTT.

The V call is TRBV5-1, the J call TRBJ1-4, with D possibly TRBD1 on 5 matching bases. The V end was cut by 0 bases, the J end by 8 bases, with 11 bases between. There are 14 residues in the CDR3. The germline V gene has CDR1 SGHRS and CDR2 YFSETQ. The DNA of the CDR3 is TGCGCCAGCAGCTTGGAGGGGAGGTTGGAAAAACTGTTTTTT. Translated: CASSLEGRLEKLFF. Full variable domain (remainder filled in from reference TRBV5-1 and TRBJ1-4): KAGVTQTPRYLIKTRGQQVTLSCSPISGHRSVSWYQQTPGQGLQFLFEYFSETQRNKGNFPGRFSGRQFSNSRSEMNVSTLELGDSALYLCASSLEGRLEKLFFGSGTQLSVL.